The 13 T cell receptor beta chains below were found in one sample sequenced in a study of response to subunit inactivated influenza vaccine. TCRdb recomputed calls from the RT-PCR reads with MiXCR, one row per CDR3 protein. The table has roughly 670,000 distinct CDR3 sequences, approximately 15% seen once; the top ten hold roughly 7.6%. The material was PBMCs from blood, obtained 14 to 15 days before vaccination. These receptor sequences come from a man aged 50-60 years who received an inactivated influenza vaccine.

This clonotype came up a few times. The chain uses TRBV6-4 and TRBJ2-4; D may be TRBD2 (6 bases). CDR3 length: 13 residues. Germline CDR1 is MRHNA and CDR2 is SNTAGT. Trimming took off 3 bases at V and 8 bases at J, with 11 bases between the two ends. The CDR3 loop is CASSEGPGDIQYF. As DNA, the CDR3 is TGTGCCAGCAGTGAGGGCCCGGGGGACATTCAGTACTTC.

The chain combines TRBV20-1 with TRBJ2-1, with TRBD2 identical over 12 bases. V lost 4 bases to trimming and J lost 5 bases; unmatched junction nucleotides: 9. The CDR3 consists of 16 residues. Per the germline V gene, CDR1 is DFQATT and CDR2 is SNEGSKA (reference sequence). This chain's CDR3 is CSATSGLAGTNNEQFF. The CDR3 DNA follows: TGCAGTGCTACTTCTGGACTAGCGGGAACTAACAATGAGCAGTTCTTC.

This rearrangement joins TRBV11-1 to TRBJ2-2; 11 nucleotides match TRBD1. This CDR3 comprises 17 residues. Unmatched junction bases numbered 11, after V lost 8 bases and J lost 3 bases. CDR1 and CDR2 from the germline V gene are SGHAT and FQDESV (reference sequence). The CDR3 sequence: CASHRGQGAWDTGELFF. For the CDR3, the DNA is TGTGCCAGCCACAGAGGACAGGGGGCGTGGGACACCGGGGAGCTGTTTTTT.

This clonotype was found a few times. This chain joins TRBV12-3 or TRBV12-4 and TRBJ2-1; 13 bases are a match to TRBD2. CDR3 size: 18 residues. V dropped 6 bases and J dropped 4; count of bases not matched to a gene: 12. This CDR3 is CASRTGTSGIAGYNEQFF. For the CDR3, the DNA is TGTGCCAGCAGAACCGGGACTAGCGGGATCGCGGGATACAATGAGCAGTTCTTC.

The V call is TRBV7-9, the J call TRBJ2-1, with TRBD1 identical over 7 bases. The CDR3 has 15 amino acids. With V trimmed by 5 bases and J by 12 bases, 16 bases remained unmatched. Germline lookup yields CDR1 SEHNR and CDR2 FQNEAQ (reference sequence). DNA of the CDR3: TGTGCCAGCAGCACACTTGTGGGACAGCCCGTTGTGCAGTTCTTC. Translated: CASSTLVGQPVVQFF.

This clonotype has at least ten counts. The chain combines TRBV20-1 with TRBJ2-3; perhaps D is TRBD1 or TRBD2 (5 bases each). V was clipped by 5 bases and J by 6 bases, with 24 bases between them. The germline V gene has CDR1 DFQATT and CDR2 SNEGSKA (reference sequence). The CDR3 is made up of 16 amino acids. CDR3 loop: CSASGTLSNIPDTQYF. CDR3 DNA sequence: TGCAGTGCTTCTGGGACCCTCTCCAACATTCCGGATACGCAGTATTTT.

CDR3 residues: CASSPTGGASSYEQYF. The CDR3 bases are TGTGCCAGCAGTCCAACGGGGGGGGCCAGCTCCTACGAGCAGTACTTC. V is TRBV6-2 or TRBV6-3 and J is TRBJ2-7, with 8 bases that match TRBD2. Germline V gene sequence: CDR1 MNHEY, CDR2 SVGEGT. The CDR3 contains 16 residues. J gave up 0 bases and V 5 bases, and 9 bases lay outside the gene matches.

This clonotype was counted many times. V usage is TRBV18 and J usage is TRBJ2-2; D is undetermined. CDR3 size: 12 residues. The V end lost 2 bases, the J end lost 7 bases, and 5 bases lay between the germline ends. The germline V gene encodes CDR1 KGHSH and CDR2 LQKENI. CDR3 bases: TGTGCCAGCTCACCAGAGGTCGGGGAGCTGTTTTTT. Translated: CASSPEVGELFF.

This clonotype was seen only a few times. The J gene is TRBJ2-3, the V gene TRBV7-9; D gene ambiguous. V was shortened by 1 base and J by 2 bases, with 7 bases between the two germline ends. CDR1 and CDR2 from the germline V gene are SEHNR and FQNEAQ (reference sequence). The CDR3 is 14 amino acids. Here the CDR3 DNA reads TGTGCCAGCAGCTTAGGACACGACACAGATACGCAGTATTTT. It is translated as CASSLGHDTDTQYF. The full variable domain, its missing parts supplied by reference TRBV7-9 and TRBJ2-3, is DTGVSQNPRHKITKRGQNVTFRCDPISEHNRLYWYRQTLGQGPEFLTYFQNEAQLEKSRLLSDRFSAERPKGSFSTLEIQRTEQGDSAMYLCASSLGHDTDTQYFGPGTRLTVL.

This clonotype showed up many times. The chain uses TRBV5-1 and TRBJ1-3; tentatively, D is TRBD1 (6 bases). From germline, CDR1 is SGHRS and CDR2 YFSETQ. V lost 0 bases, J lost 0 bases, and 13 bases lay in between. The CDR3 is 17 amino acids. CDR3 in DNA: TGCGCCAGCAGCTTGGGGTCGGGGACAAGCTCTGGAAACACCATATATTTT. The encoded protein is CASSLGSGTSSGNTIYF.

This clonotype was counted between two and nine times. The rearrangement joins TRBV12-3 or TRBV12-4 to TRBJ2-1; the match to TRBD2 covers 11 bases. The CDR3 is 16 residues long. The J segment lost 2 bases and the V segment lost 1 base, leaving 1 base of the junction unmatched. The CDR3 nucleotides are TGTGCCAGCAGTTTAGGACTAGCGGGAACCTACAATGAGCAGTTCTTC. Translation: CASSLGLAGTYNEQFF.

This clonotype was counted many times. The V and J genes are TRBV29-1 and TRBJ2-7; possible D gene TRBD1, 5 bases. Germline loops: CDR1 SQVTM, CDR2 ANQGSEA. CDR3 size: 13 residues. Trimming removed 4 bases at V and 7 bases at J, with 17 bases between. The CDR3 reads CSVVRDRRGEQYF. Here the CDR3 DNA reads TGCAGCGTTGTTCGAGACAGACGTGGAGAGCAGTACTTC.

The chain joins TRBV27 to TRBJ2-6; the D is unclear. Trimming cost V 5 bases and J 0 bases, with 11 bases left between them. This CDR3 is 16 amino acids long. Germline CDR1 is MNHEY and CDR2 is SMNVEV (reference sequence). CDR3 loop: CASSAEARSGANVLTF. DNA for the CDR3: TGTGCCAGCAGTGCGGAAGCCCGCTCTGGGGCCAACGTCCTGACTTTC.